The sequence of this T cell receptor beta chain was determined in a study of T cell responses to AZD1222 COVID-19 vaccine. On the study more broadly: Second-dose recipients at about 4 or about 12 weeks were treated as one pooled group. Findings of the study overall: It was only 6 or 7 AZD1222 recipients who were seropositive at baseline. Sampling that yielded the repertoires occurred only after the peak T cell response. Clonal diversity may have been underestimated, and the donors were mostly white British, with more females than males.

Note on this clone: Its antigen is as yet unknown.

Sequencing was performed with immunoSEQ multiplex PCR; in TCRdb, only in-frame clones are kept and a portion is missing. The table records about 97,000 clones, approximately 90% of them present only once. The sequencing used peripheral blood, collected on day 0 of AZD1222 vaccination. The source of this sequence is an adult in good health.

Written as DNA, the CDR3 is TGTGCCAGCTCCCGGGGAGACAGGGGGTACGAGCAGTACTTC. The encoded protein is CASSRGDRGYEQYF. This chain links TRBV3-1 (or the pseudogene TRBV3-2) with TRBJ2-7, with 9 bases that match TRBD1. The CDR3 is 14 residues long. With V trimmed by 8 bases and J by 4 bases, 9 bases remained unmatched. In germline, CDR1 is LGHDT, CDR2 YNNKEL (reference sequence).